These T cell receptor beta chains were read from a single sample in a study of CD4+ T cells in melanoma. Clones were read by immunoSEQ multiplex PCR, and TCRdb kept only the in-frame ones, dropping some. This sample has about 140,000 clones, with 80% to 95% found just once. The receptor source for this set is a human donor with melanoma. Both conserved end residues are part of each CDR3. D genes are given only for firm matches. Size tells how often a clone was seen (once, few, many) or the class of an expanded clone, and some rows leave it out.

v_call	j_call	d_call	clone_size	cdr3_nt	cdr3_aa
TRBV6-1	TRBJ1-6	TRBD1	.	TGTGCCAGCAGACTGCGACAGGGCACCGATTCACCCCTCCACTTT	CASRLRQGTDSPLHF
TRBV7-9	TRBJ2-1	TRBD2	.	TGTGCCAGCAGCTTTCGCGGACTAGCGGACAATGAGCAGTTCTTC	CASSFRGLADNEQFF
TRBV2	TRBJ2-7	TRBD1	.	TGTGCCAGCCGGACAGGGGGCTACGAGCAGTACTTC	CASRTGGYEQYF
TRBV9	TRBJ2-7	TRBD1	once	TGTGCCAGCAGCGGAGTTACAGGGGGCCACGAGCAGTACTTC	CASSGVTGGHEQYF
TRBV7-2	TRBJ1-1	.	.	TGTGCCAGCAGCTTAGGGAGACGCACTGAAGCTTTCTTT	CASSLGRRTEAFF
TRBV6-4	TRBJ2-3	.	.	TGTGCCAGCAGTGACCCCTCCCGGGGCACAGATACGCAGTATTTT	CASSDPSRGTDTQYF
TRBV5-3	TRBJ2-1	TRBD2	.	TGTGCCAGAAGCAGGGGACTAGCGGGGGGTTCCTACAATGAGCAGTTCTTC	CARSRGLAGGSYNEQFF
TRBV6-1	TRBJ1-1	.	.	TGTGCCACCTTTGAAGGGTACACTGAAGCTTTCTTT	CATFEGYTEAFF
TRBV6-5	TRBJ1-3	TRBD1	.	TGTGCCAGCAGTGGGGACAGTGGAAACACCATATATTTT	CASSGDSGNTIYF
TRBV4-2	TRBJ1-5	.	.	TGTGCCAGCAGCCAAGTCTGGACAGCTAATCAGCCCCAGCATTTT	CASSQVWTANQPQHF
TRBV5-1	TRBJ1-5	TRBD1	.	TGCGCCAGCAGCCCTACCGGACAGGGGGCCTATCAGCCCCAGCATTTT	CASSPTGQGAYQPQHF
TRBV23-1	TRBJ1-2	.	once	TGCGCCAGCAGTCAACTCGCTGCAGCTCGGGGGAACTATGGCTACACCTTC	CASSQLAAARGNYGYTF
TRBV11-1	TRBJ2-1	.	.	TGTGCCAGCAGCAGAACTGACGGTTCCTACAATGAGCAGTTCTTC	CASSRTDGSYNEQFF
TRBV7-2	TRBJ1-1	.	once	TGTGCCAGCATGGGGTACACTGAAGCTTTCTTT	CASMGYTEAFF
TRBV6-1	TRBJ2-1	.	.	TGTGCCCCGTCTCCGGGGACCTACAATGAGCAGTTCTTC	CAPSPGTYNEQFF
TRBV30	TRBJ1-5	.	.	TGTGCCTGGAGTGTACACGGGTCCAGCAATCAGCCCCAGCATTTT	CAWSVHGSSNQPQHF
TRBV11-2	TRBJ2-7	TRBD1	once	TGTGCCAGCAGCCGGACAGGGTCGATGGCCGAGCAGTACTTC	CASSRTGSMAEQYF
TRBV7-2	TRBJ1-2	.	.	TGTGCCAGCAGCTGGACAGTTCGAACCTATGGCTACACCTTC	CASSWTVRTYGYTF
TRBV7-6	TRBJ2-3	.	.	TGTGCCAGCAGCTCCACAGATACGCAGTATTTT	CASSSTDTQYF
TRBV5-1	TRBJ2-5	.	.	TGCGCCAGCAGCCCCCGCCCGGGGAACCAAGAGACCCAGTACTTC	CASSPRPGNQETQYF
TRBV7-9	TRBJ1-5	.	.	TGTGCCAGCAGCCATACAGGGAATTTACAGCCCCAGCATTTT	CASSHTGNLQPQHF
TRBV27	TRBJ2-6	TRBD2	.	TGTGCCAGCAGTTTCCGCGGGGGACTCTCTAGCGGGGCCAACGTCCTGACTTTC	CASSFRGGLSSGANVLTF
TRBV7-6	TRBJ1-5	.	.	TGTGCCAGCAGCCTGCGTGGTAGGGAACATGGGGAAAATCAGCCCCAGCATTTT	CASSLRGREHGENQPQHF
TRBV11-2	TRBJ1-1	.	.	TGTGCCAGCAGCCGAGATACCGGGATGGGGACCACTGAAGCTTTCTTT	CASSRDTGMGTTEAFF
TRBV5-1	TRBJ2-1	.	once	TGCGCCAGCAGCTTAGGTAATTCCTACAATGAGCAGTTCTTC	CASSLGNSYNEQFF
TRBV6-5	TRBJ1-2	TRBD1	.	TGTGCCAGCAAGCGGGACAGCAACTATGGCTACACCTTC	CASKRDSNYGYTF
TRBV6-1	TRBJ2-7	TRBD1	.	TGTGCCAGCAGTGCGGACAGGGGGACCTACGAGCAGTACTTC	CASSADRGTYEQYF
TRBV11-2	TRBJ2-1	TRBD2	.	TGTGCCAGCAGCTTGTCGGGGGGGCGCGATGAGCAGTTCTTC	CASSLSGGRDEQFF
TRBV4-1	TRBJ2-3	TRBD1	.	TGCGCCAGCAGCCAAGGGGACAGGGACACAGATACGCAGTATTTT	CASSQGDRDTDTQYF
TRBV9	TRBJ2-3	.	.	TGTGCCAGCAGCTTAACAGATACGCAGTATTTT	CASSLTDTQYF
TRBV6-5	TRBJ1-5	.	.	TGTGCCAGCAGTTGGGGCCCGAATCAGCCCCAGCATTTT	CASSWGPNQPQHF
TRBV11-2	TRBJ2-7	TRBD1	.	TGTGCCAGCAGCTTAGATCCCTACAGGGGGCCGATTGGGTTC	CASSLDPYRGPIGF
TRBV27	TRBJ1-4	.	.	TGTGCCAGCAGAACGGGGGAGGAGAAACTGTTTTTT	CASRTGEEKLFF
TRBV10-2	TRBJ1-2	TRBD1	.	TGCGCCAGCACCTTAACAGGGGATGGCTATGGCTACACCTTC	CASTLTGDGYGYTF
TRBV10-2	TRBJ1-3	.	.	TGCGCCAGCAGCCCGGGCACTGGAAACACCATATATTTT	CASSPGTGNTIYF
TRBV15	TRBJ2-3	.	.	TGTGCCACCAGCAGAGATAGCCGGGATACGCAGTATTTT	CATSRDSRDTQYF
TRBV5-1	TRBJ1-1	TRBD1	once	TGCGCCAGCGGACAGGTAGGGGGGAACACTGAAGCTTTCTTT	CASGQVGGNTEAFF
TRBV2	TRBJ1-1	.	.	TGTGCCAGCAGTGTGATTCTGGGAGACACTGAAGCTTTCTTT	CASSVILGDTEAFF
TRBV19	TRBJ2-1	.	.	TGTGCCAGTAGTGAAAGAGGCTCGATCTACAATGAGCAGTTCTTC	CASSERGSIYNEQFF
TRBV13	TRBJ1-2	.	.	TGTGCCAGCAGCTTAGAGGGGACGGATCACTATGGCTACACCTTC	CASSLEGTDHYGYTF
TRBV5-1	TRBJ2-7	.	.	TGCGCCAGCAGCCCGGACGGGAACCCCTACGAGCAGTACTTC	CASSPDGNPYEQYF
TRBV6-4	TRBJ2-3	.	.	TGTGCCAGCAGTGACAGGGGAGGCACAGATACGCAGTATTTT	CASSDRGGTDTQYF
TRBV2	TRBJ1-4	.	.	TGTGCCAGCAGTACCCGCCCCCAGGTTGCAACTAATGAAAAACTGTTTTTT	CASSTRPQVATNEKLFF
TRBV5-1	TRBJ1-1	.	.	TGCGCCAGCAGCTTGAATGGGCCAGATCAGCAAGCTTTCTTT	CASSLNGPDQQAFF
TRBV5-1	TRBJ2-2	.	.	TGCGCCAGCAGCTTGGGACTAGTCGGGGAGCTGTTTTTT	CASSLGLVGELFF
TRBV9	TRBJ2-4	TRBD2	.	TGTGCCAGCAGCGGCTCGGGACTAGCGGGGGGGCGGTTCGAAAACATTCAGTACTTC	CASSGSGLAGGRFENIQYF
TRBV9	TRBJ2-3	.	.	TGTGCCAGCAGCGTAGCTTCTAGGCCCGATACGCAGTATTTT	CASSVASRPDTQYF
TRBV27	TRBJ2-2	.	.	TGTGCCAGCAGCCCACTAGTGAACACCGGGGAGCTGTTTTTT	CASSPLVNTGELFF